These T cell receptor beta chains were read from a single sample in a study of B cell selection in AIRE deficiency. TCRdb keeps only in-frame clones here, not all; method: immunoSEQ multiplex PCR. The data hold 20,000 or so clones, with about nine tenths observed a single time. The specimen was CD4+CD25+ Tregs sorted from PBMCs. The receptors stem from a human donor in good health. CDR3s include the opening cysteine and the closing phenylalanine or tryptophan. The D gene is left open where the match is weak. Clone size is not always given. Where it is, it says once, few, many or a class for expanded clones.

clone_size: -; d_call: -; j_call: TRBJ1-3; v_call: TRBV4-2; cdr3_nt: TGTGCCAGCAGCCAAGACGAGGGGGGAAACACCATATATTTT; cdr3_aa: CASSQDEGGNTIYF
clone_size: -; d_call: TRBD1; j_call: TRBJ1-1; v_call: TRBV30; cdr3_nt: TGTGCCTGGAACCGACAGGGACAGCGGCTTACGGGTTCGGTCACTGAAGCTTTCTTT; cdr3_aa: CAWNRQGQRLTGSVTEAFF
clone_size: -; d_call: TRBD1; j_call: TRBJ1-2; v_call: TRBV29-1; cdr3_nt: TGCAGCGTAGATTTTCCGGGACAGAGGGGCTACACCTTC; cdr3_aa: CSVDFPGQRGYTF
clone_size: -; d_call: -; j_call: TRBJ1-5; v_call: TRBV4-3; cdr3_nt: TGCGCCAGCAGCCAAGTGGGGGGCAATCAGCCCCAGCATTTT; cdr3_aa: CASSQVGGNQPQHF
clone_size: -; d_call: TRBD1; j_call: TRBJ1-2; v_call: TRBV5-1; cdr3_nt: TGCGCCAGCAGCTTGGGTGGGACAGTCTATGGCTACACCTTC; cdr3_aa: CASSLGGTVYGYTF
clone_size: -; d_call: -; j_call: TRBJ2-3; v_call: TRBV10-3; cdr3_nt: TGTGCCATCAGTGAGTCAAGGAGTCGGGGGTATTCAGATACGCAGTATTTT; cdr3_aa: CAISESRSRGYSDTQYF
clone_size: -; d_call: -; j_call: TRBJ2-4; v_call: TRBV28; cdr3_nt: TGTGCCAGCGCCGGGACTCTTGGTATTACCAAAAACATTCAGTACTTC; cdr3_aa: CASAGTLGITKNIQYF
clone_size: -; d_call: -; j_call: TRBJ1-1; v_call: TRBV5-1; cdr3_nt: TGCGCCAGCAGCTTGGGCGGGGACACTGAAGCTTTCTTT; cdr3_aa: CASSLGGDTEAFF
clone_size: once; d_call: TRBD1; j_call: TRBJ1-1; v_call: TRBV2; cdr3_nt: TGTGCCAGCAGTGGGCTTGGACAGGGGGGCACTGAAGCTTTCTTT; cdr3_aa: CASSGLGQGGTEAFF
clone_size: -; d_call: TRBD1; j_call: TRBJ1-2; v_call: TRBV2; cdr3_nt: TGTGCCAATGCTGGGGGGGGACAGCGAAAGTATGGCTACACCTTC; cdr3_aa: CANAGGGQRKYGYTF
clone_size: -; d_call: -; j_call: TRBJ1-1; v_call: TRBV7-8; cdr3_nt: TGTGCCAGCAGCCGGGGACACCAGAACACTGAAGCTTTCTTT; cdr3_aa: CASSRGHQNTEAFF
clone_size: -; d_call: -; j_call: TRBJ2-5; v_call: TRBV2; cdr3_nt: TGTGCCAGCAGGACGGACGGAGGGTCGGGGACCCAGTACTTC; cdr3_aa: CASRTDGGSGTQYF
clone_size: few; d_call: -; j_call: TRBJ2-2; v_call: TRBV11-3; cdr3_nt: TGTGCCAGCAGCTTAGTGGGCACCGGGGAGCTGTTTTTT; cdr3_aa: CASSLVGTGELFF
clone_size: -; d_call: -; j_call: TRBJ1-1; v_call: TRBV7-8; cdr3_nt: TGTGCCAGCATCGCCACCGGCAGGGACATTGAAGCTTTCTTT; cdr3_aa: CASIATGRDIEAFF
clone_size: -; d_call: TRBD2; j_call: TRBJ2-1; v_call: TRBV6-5; cdr3_nt: TGTGCCAGCAGCCTAACTAGCGGGGGGCCCCATGAGCAGTTCTTC; cdr3_aa: CASSLTSGGPHEQFF
clone_size: -; d_call: TRBD1; j_call: TRBJ2-4; v_call: TRBV19; cdr3_nt: TGTGCCAGTAGTGGAGGACAGGGGCTCATTCAGTACTTC; cdr3_aa: CASSGGQGLIQYF
clone_size: few; d_call: -; j_call: TRBJ2-3; v_call: TRBV11-3; cdr3_nt: TGTGCCAGCAGCTTAGGGTTGGGACTCGCAGATACGCAGTATTTT; cdr3_aa: CASSLGLGLADTQYF
clone_size: -; d_call: -; j_call: TRBJ1-1; v_call: TRBV6-6; cdr3_nt: TGTGCCAGCAGCCGAACGAACACTGAAGCTTTCTTT; cdr3_aa: CASSRTNTEAFF
clone_size: -; d_call: -; j_call: TRBJ1-5; v_call: TRBV6-5; cdr3_nt: TGTGCCAGCAGTAACCAGGGAACGCAGCCCCAGCATTTT; cdr3_aa: CASSNQGTQPQHF
clone_size: -; d_call: -; j_call: TRBJ1-2; v_call: TRBV19; cdr3_nt: TGTGCCAGTAGTACTCCGAGGGGCAAAGGTGGCTACACCTTC; cdr3_aa: CASSTPRGKGGYTF
clone_size: -; d_call: -; j_call: TRBJ1-1; v_call: TRBV6-1; cdr3_nt: TGTGCCAGCAGTTACCGGGCTGAAGCTTTCTTT; cdr3_aa: CASSYRAEAFF
clone_size: -; d_call: TRBD1; j_call: TRBJ1-5; v_call: TRBV7-9; cdr3_nt: TGTGCCAGCAGTCGACAGGGGCAGCCCCAGCATTTT; cdr3_aa: CASSRQGQPQHF
clone_size: -; d_call: TRBD2; j_call: TRBJ2-3; v_call: TRBV4-2; cdr3_nt: TGTGCCAGCAGCCAAGCGGGGACTAGCGGGAGCCCAGATACGCAGTATTTT; cdr3_aa: CASSQAGTSGSPDTQYF
clone_size: -; d_call: TRBD1; j_call: TRBJ2-7; v_call: TRBV6-1; cdr3_nt: TGTGCCAGCAGTCGGACAGGGAACTACGAGCAGTACTTC; cdr3_aa: CASSRTGNYEQYF
clone_size: -; d_call: -; j_call: TRBJ1-1; v_call: TRBV5-1; cdr3_nt: TGCGCCAGCAGCTTGGGACGGGGGGGCAAAGCTTTCTTT; cdr3_aa: CASSLGRGGKAFF
clone_size: -; d_call: -; j_call: TRBJ2-7; v_call: TRBV20-1; cdr3_nt: TGCAGTGCTAGAGCCGACGACGAGCAGTACTTC; cdr3_aa: CSARADDEQYF
clone_size: -; d_call: TRBD1; j_call: TRBJ1-6; v_call: TRBV7-6; cdr3_nt: TGTGCCAGCAGCTTAGCCTCCGGGACAGAATTTTCACCCCTCCACTTT; cdr3_aa: CASSLASGTEFSPLHF
clone_size: -; d_call: -; j_call: TRBJ1-2; v_call: TRBV14; cdr3_nt: TGTGCCAGCAGCCAAGTTCTTGCAGGGTTGAGTGGCTACACCTTC; cdr3_aa: CASSQVLAGLSGYTF
clone_size: -; d_call: TRBD1; j_call: TRBJ1-2; v_call: TRBV7-2; cdr3_nt: TGTGCCAGCAGCCACAGGGGAAACCTCGGCTACACCTTC; cdr3_aa: CASSHRGNLGYTF
clone_size: once; d_call: TRBD1; j_call: TRBJ2-7; v_call: TRBV6-6; cdr3_nt: TGTGCCAGCAGTCCGCTCTCGACAGGGGACGAGCAGTACTTC; cdr3_aa: CASSPLSTGDEQYF
clone_size: -; d_call: TRBD1; j_call: TRBJ1-1; v_call: TRBV19; cdr3_nt: TGTGCCACCAAGCGGCAGGGGGACACTGAAGCTTTCTTT; cdr3_aa: CATKRQGDTEAFF
clone_size: few; d_call: TRBD1; j_call: TRBJ1-6; v_call: TRBV30; cdr3_nt: TGTGCCTGGAACAGGGGGAATAATTCACCCCTCCACTTT; cdr3_aa: CAWNRGNNSPLHF
clone_size: -; d_call: -; j_call: TRBJ1-1; v_call: TRBV6-5; cdr3_nt: TGTGCCAGCAGCCAACCAAAAGGCGAAGCTTTCTTT; cdr3_aa: CASSQPKGEAFF
clone_size: -; d_call: -; j_call: TRBJ1-1; v_call: TRBV5-6; cdr3_nt: TGTGCCAGCAGCTTGCAGGGATGGACTGAAGCTTTCTTT; cdr3_aa: CASSLQGWTEAFF
clone_size: -; d_call: -; j_call: TRBJ2-3; v_call: TRBV5-8; cdr3_nt: TGTGCCAGCAGCATGGACAGCACAGATACGCAGTATTTT; cdr3_aa: CASSMDSTDTQYF
clone_size: -; d_call: -; j_call: TRBJ2-5; v_call: TRBV29-1; cdr3_nt: TGCAGCGTTGTGGGGGGCGGGGAGACCCAGTACTTC; cdr3_aa: CSVVGGGETQYF